The T cell receptor (beta chain) under discussion was sequenced for a study of Graves' ophthalmopathy and Graves' hyperthyroidism. The CDR3 is 17 residues long. CDR1 is MNHNY and CDR2 is SVGAGI in the germline V gene (reference sequence). Trimming took 2 bases from V and 7 from J; bases not matched to a gene: 9. RNA transcripts served as template for amplifying TCR beta CDR3 sequences. Following a first-round RT-PCR that used HTBI primers, a second-round multiplex PCR was carried out. TCRdb reprocessed the multiplex PCR reads with MiXCR, giving one entry per CDR3 protein. The sample records over a million distinct CDR3 sequences, about 36% being singletons. Patients were left out if they had other autoimmune diseases, uncontrolled infections, pregnancy or lactation.

The specimen sequenced was peripheral blood or thyroid tissue (not recorded which). The chain couples TRBV6-6 to TRBJ1-6; 9 positions agree with TRBD1. This TCR derives from an adult man with Graves' hyperthyroidism. CDR3 amino acids: CASSYTIGTGGNSPLHF. For the CDR3, the DNA is TGTGCCAGCAGTTACACCATCGGAACAGGGGGCAATTCACCCCTCCACTTT.